The entry below describes one TCR beta chain. Its specificity is unknown. There are 16 residues in the CDR3. Germline V gene lookup returns CDR1 MNHEY and CDR2 SVGAGI. This sample was included in a study of cytomegalovirus exposure and HLA in healthy donors. PCR used 60 Vbeta primers and 13 Jbeta primers. Sequencing was performed with immunoSEQ multiplex PCR; in TCRdb, only in-frame clones are kept and a portion is missing. The table includes roughly 120,000 clones, roughly 81% detected once. Among the donors, all were healthy bone marrow donors. Overall study results and limits: Cytomegalovirus association was assigned to about 150 TCR beta chains. CMV serostatus stood as the only immune exposure information on hand. Earlier results showed most TCR beta V segments being productive about 87% or about 30% of the time.

V gene TRBV6-5 combines with J gene TRBJ2-5; TRBD2 aligns across 8 bases. The J call may be faulty, since TRBJ2-7 better matches the DNA end. This TCR came from a woman aged 25 to 45 in good health and CMV-seronegative. Sequencing was carried out using PBMCs. The CDR3 sequence: CASSYSSSGSSYEQYF. Written as DNA, the CDR3 is TGTGCCAGCAGTTACTCTTCGAGCGGGAGTTCCTACGAGCAGTACTTC.